The 7 T cell receptor beta chains reported below all come from one sample, sequenced in a study of chemoradiotherapy in HPV16-positive cancers. Repertoires were generated with immunoSEQ multiplex PCR, while TCRdb's copy carries only in-frame clones and drops some. The sample yields approximately 10,000 clones, around 82% seen once. The sequencing here drew on blood, taken from a patient who underwent chemoradiotherapy. The receptors stem from a human donor with HPV-associated anogenital cancer.

This clone was detected only a few times. The genes are TRBV5-6 and TRBJ1-3; D unresolved. Germline assignment: CDR1 SGHDT and CDR2 YYEEEE. Trimming removed 4 bases from V and 0 bases from J, with 14 bases in between. The CDR3 covers 16 residues. The DNA for the CDR3 is TGTGCCAGCAGCCTCAACGGCCCACTCTCTGGAAACACCATATATTTT. This translates into CASSLNGPLSGNTIYF.

The J gene is TRBJ1-5, the V gene TRBV7-8, with D possibly being TRBD1 (5 bases). V shed 2 bases and J shed 1 base, with 12 bases lying between them. From germline, CDR1 is SGHVS and CDR2 FQNEAQ. The CDR3 sequence is 16 residues long. The CDR3 spells CASSLSEGLSNQPQHF. The DNA for the CDR3 is TGTGCCAGCAGCTTAAGTGAGGGGCTCAGCAATCAGCCCCAGCATTTT.

The chain links TRBV6-1 to TRBJ2-7, with 10 bases lining up with TRBD1. This CDR3 contains 16 residues. Trimming removed 2 bases from V and 3 bases from J; junction bases left unmatched: 7. The germline V gene has CDR1 MNHNS and CDR2 SASEGT. CDR3 bases: TGTGCCAGCAGTGAAACCGGGACAGGGGTATTCTACGAGCAGTACTTC. Translating it yields CASSETGTGVFYEQYF.

The chain recombines TRBV28 with TRBJ1-3, with D possibly TRBD1 on 5 matching bases. Per the germline V gene, CDR1 is MDHEN and CDR2 is SYDVKM. The germline V and J ends were trimmed by 11 bases and 9 bases, with 14 bases remaining between them. The CDR3 length is 11 residues. CDR3 region: CAGSLGGTIYF. For the CDR3, the DNA is TGTGCCGGGAGCTTGGGGGGCACCATATATTTT.

The chain carries TRBV10-3 and TRBJ1-6; 9 nucleotides match TRBD1. CDR1 ENHRY and CDR2 SYGVKD come from the germline V gene. CDR3 size: 15 residues. After removal of 5 bases from V and 7 bases from J, the junction contained 6 bases not matched to a gene. CDR3 coding DNA: TGTGCCATCAGTTTGACAGGGGGTATGAATTCACCCCTCCACTTT. Translation: CAISLTGGMNSPLHF.

V usage is TRBV6-1 and J usage is TRBJ2-7; tentatively, D is TRBD1 or TRBD2 (6 bases each). CDR1 MNHNS and CDR2 SASEGT come from the germline V gene. V lost 6 bases and J lost 2, with 11 bases in between. The CDR3 is made up of 13 amino acids. CDR3 DNA sequence: TGTGCCAGCAGGGAGGGGGTGACCTACGAGCAGTACTTC. Translating it yields CASREGVTYEQYF.

This chain's CDR3 is CASSPTWGGSTDTQYF. DNA for the CDR3: TGTGCCAGCAGCCCAACGTGGGGGGGCAGCACAGATACGCAGTATTTT. The V call is TRBV5-4, the J call TRBJ2-3; TRBD2 might be the D (7 bases). V dropped 4 bases and J dropped 0 bases, with 15 bases sitting between them. Germline CDR1 is SGHNT and CDR2 is YYREEE (reference sequence). The CDR3 covers 16 residues. Filled out from reference TRBV5-4 and TRBJ2-3, the complete variable domain reads ETGVTQSPTHLIKTRGQQVTLRCSSQSGHNTVSWYQQALGQGPQFIFQYYREEENGRGNFPPRFSGLQFPNYSSELNVNALELDDSALYLCASSPTWGGSTDTQYFGPGTRLTVL.